The 18 T cell receptor beta chains listed next were all sequenced from one sample in a study of identical twins. TCRdb used MiXCR to reprocess the 5' RACE reads, holding one entry per CDR3 protein. The sample yields roughly 220,000 distinct CDR3 sequences, under 8.5% seen once. This sample was shared with a second study, whose subject was T cells expressing NK-cell markers.

The material sequenced was CD8+ T cells sorted from blood. These receptors were collected from a woman between 18 and 29 years old in good health.

This clonotype was counted at least ten times. The J gene is TRBJ1-3, the V gene TRBV5-5, with D unclear. The germline gives CDR1 SGHKS, CDR2 YYEKEE (reference sequence). The CDR3 is 15 amino acids. The V end lost 2 bases, the J end lost 0 bases, and 9 bases lay between the germline ends. In DNA form, the CDR3 reads TGTGCCAGCAGCTTCGACGCCAACTCTGGAAACACCATATATTTT. Its translation is CASSFDANSGNTIYF.

J is TRBJ2-7 and V is TRBV27; the D is unclear. The CDR3 extends over 13 amino acids. Trimming removed 3 bases at V and 3 bases at J, with 9 bases between. Looked up from germline, CDR1 is MNHEY and CDR2 is SMNVEV (reference sequence). The chain's CDR3 is CASSFQNNYEQYF. CDR3 DNA: TGTGCCAGCAGTTTCCAGAACAACTACGAGCAGTACTTC.

The rearrangement uses TRBV20-1 and TRBJ2-1; TRBD2 agrees at 12 bases. Germline CDR1 reads DFQATT; CDR2 reads SNEGSKA (reference sequence). The CDR3 is 16 amino acids. V was pared by 0 bases and J by 6 bases, with 6 bases of the junction left unmatched. DNA for the CDR3: TGCAGTGCTAGAGATCCTTTGACTAGCGGGGGCAATGAGCAGTTCTTC. Protein: CSARDPLTSGGNEQFF.

The gene calls are TRBV10-3 and TRBJ2-3; 11 bases agree with TRBD2. The V gene's germline CDR1 is ENHRY and CDR2 SYGVKD. The CDR3 length is 19 residues. The V gene end was trimmed by 3 bases and the J gene end by 2 bases; junction bases not matched to a gene: 13. CDR3 nucleotide sequence: TGTGCCATCAGTGATTCTACTAGCGGGGGTCTCCTTTTCACAGATACGCAGTATTTT. The encoded protein is CAISDSTSGGLLFTDTQYF.

The J gene is TRBJ1-1, the V gene TRBV5-5; 8 bases map to TRBD1. This CDR3 is built from 14 residues. V shed 3 bases, J shed 4 bases, and the junction held 5 bases outside the gene matches. Germline assignment: CDR1 SGHKS and CDR2 YYEKEE (reference sequence). The CDR3 coding sequence is TGTGCCAGCAGCTCCAGACAGGGGTTCACTGAAGCTTTCTTT. Protein: CASSSRQGFTEAFF.

This chain uses TRBV6-2 or TRBV6-3 with TRBJ1-4, with 7 bases lining up with TRBD1. In germline, CDR1 is MNHEY, CDR2 SVGEGT. With V trimmed by 6 bases and J by 5 bases, 6 bases remained unmatched. CDR3 length: 14 amino acids. In DNA form, the CDR3 reads TGTGCCAGCAGCCGGACAGGCGAGAATGAAAAACTGTTTTTT. It translates to CASSRTGENEKLFF.

This clonotype has a handful of counts. This sequence joins TRBV12-3 or TRBV12-4 and TRBJ1-2; D is possibly TRBD1 (5 bases). The V end was cut by 6 bases, the J end by 8 bases, with 19 bases between. The CDR3 loop spans 14 amino acids. CDR3 sequence reads: CASRPPGAARGYTF. CDR3 coding DNA: TGTGCCAGCAGACCGCCTGGGGCGGCCAGGGGCTACACCTTC.

Ten or more counts support this clonotype. This chain uses TRBV30 with TRBJ2-1, with no clear D. Germline V gene data show CDR1 as GTSNPN and CDR2 as SVGIG (reference sequence). The CDR3 contains 12 residues. Trimming removed 2 bases from V and 7 bases from J, with 9 bases in between. The CDR3 here is CAWSPPANEQFF. CDR3 nucleotides: TGTGCCTGGAGTCCACCGGCGAATGAGCAGTTCTTC.

As to this clonotype: One end of the junction fails to match germline, which may point to a read error. CDR3 nucleotide sequence: TGTGCCAGCAGCGAGTATCGGCCCCGGGACTTCACGTTC. Translating gives CASSEYRPRDFTF. The rearrangement links TRBV5-6 to TRBJ2-4; D may be TRBD2 (6 bases). The CDR3 loop spans 13 amino acids. Germline CDR1 and CDR2: SGHDT and YYEEEE.

This clonotype has just a few counts. This chain uses TRBV12-5 with TRBJ2-5; D is unresolved. Germline V gene lookup returns CDR1 LGHNT and CDR2 FRNRAP. V gave up 4 bases and J gave up 5 bases, with 14 bases separating them. The CDR3 loop spans 14 amino acids. The DNA of the CDR3 is TGTGCTAGTGGTTCTTCGGTGGAAGGGGAGACCCAGTACTTC. Protein product: CASGSSVEGETQYF. The full variable domain, rest sourced from reference TRBV12-5 and TRBJ2-5, is DARVTQTPRHKVTEMGQEVTMRCQPILGHNTVFWYRQTMMQGLELLAYFRNRAPLDDSGMPKDRFSAEMPDATLATLKIQPSEPRDSAVYFCASGSSVEGETQYFGPGTRLLVL.

This clonotype has a handful of counts. The chain is built from TRBV7-9 and TRBJ2-5, with D perhaps given as TRBD1 or TRBD2 (5 bases each). Deletions cut 5 bases from V and 0 bases from J, with 16 bases between. CDR3 length equals 16 residues. Germline assignment: CDR1 SEHNR and CDR2 FQNEAQ (reference sequence). CDR3 amino acids: CASSLSRDRYQETQYF. The DNA for the CDR3 is TGTGCCAGCAGCCTCAGCAGGGACCGGTACCAAGAGACCCAGTACTTC.

This chain uses TRBV5-6 with TRBJ1-2; possibly TRBD1 for D (5 bases). In germline, CDR1 is SGHDT, CDR2 YYEEEE. Deletions cut 2 bases from V and 12 bases from J, with 14 bases between. The CDR3 is 12 residues long. In DNA form, the CDR3 reads TGTGCCAGCAGCTTAGGGACCGGCGCCGACACCTTC. Translating gives CASSLGTGADTF.

This clonotype has ten or more counts. The chain has TRBV12-3 or TRBV12-4 and TRBJ2-1; 13 bases agree with TRBD2. The J segment lost 6 bases and the V segment lost 7 bases, leaving 6 bases of the junction unmatched. This CDR3 comprises 15 residues. CDR3 nucleotides: TGTGCCAGCAAACTAGCGGGGGGGTTCTCCAATGAGCAGTTCTTC. Encoded protein: CASKLAGGFSNEQFF.

CDR3 sequence reads: CSARGGLAPPRSYNEQFF. Here the CDR3 DNA reads TGCAGTGCTAGAGGGGGACTAGCGCCCCCCCGTTCCTACAATGAGCAGTTCTTC. The V call is TRBV20-1, the J call TRBJ2-1; 10 positions agree with TRBD2. Trimming removed 1 base from V and 1 base from J; junction bases left unmatched: 10. The germline V gene has CDR1 DFQATT and CDR2 SNEGSKA (reference sequence). The CDR3 is 18 amino acids.

The genes are TRBV6-2 or TRBV6-3 and TRBJ1-1; D gene ambiguous. The CDR3 sequence is 13 residues long. V lost 7 bases and J lost 0, with 9 bases in between. Germline CDR1 and CDR2: MNHEY and SVGEGT. The CDR3 protein is CASKADMNTEAFF. The CDR3 bases are TGTGCCAGCAAGGCAGACATGAACACTGAAGCTTTCTTT.

This clonotype has more than one count but fewer than ten. The rearrangement joins TRBV27 to TRBJ2-3; 8 bases line up with TRBD1. The CDR3 is made up of 16 amino acids. The V segment lost 7 bases and the J segment 4 bases; nucleotides outside the gene matches: 13. Looked up from germline, CDR1 is MNHEY and CDR2 is SMNVEV (reference sequence). In DNA form, the CDR3 reads TGTGCCAGCATCCTAGTTGGACAGGGTCGTCCAGATACGCAGTATTTT. Amino acids: CASILVGQGRPDTQYF.

This clonotype was recorded at least ten times. V and J are TRBV12-3 or TRBV12-4 and TRBJ1-2, with 9 bases fitting TRBD1. This CDR3 has 15 amino acids. The V gene end was trimmed by 8 bases and the J gene end by 4 bases; junction bases not matched to a gene: 11. The CDR3 loop reads CASLGAGQGSYGYTF. Here the CDR3 DNA reads TGTGCCAGCCTCGGGGCAGGACAGGGGTCCTATGGCTACACCTTC.

Only a few counts were recorded for this clonotype. J is TRBJ1-3 and V is TRBV14; D is unclear. With 1 base removed from V and 4 bases from J, the gap between germline ends came to 8 bases. The CDR3 runs to 14 residues. Per the germline V gene, CDR1 is SGHDN and CDR2 is FVKESK. CDR3 sequence reads: CASSQGSTGNTIYF. CDR3 DNA sequence: TGTGCCAGCAGCCAAGGCTCCACCGGAAACACCATATATTTT.